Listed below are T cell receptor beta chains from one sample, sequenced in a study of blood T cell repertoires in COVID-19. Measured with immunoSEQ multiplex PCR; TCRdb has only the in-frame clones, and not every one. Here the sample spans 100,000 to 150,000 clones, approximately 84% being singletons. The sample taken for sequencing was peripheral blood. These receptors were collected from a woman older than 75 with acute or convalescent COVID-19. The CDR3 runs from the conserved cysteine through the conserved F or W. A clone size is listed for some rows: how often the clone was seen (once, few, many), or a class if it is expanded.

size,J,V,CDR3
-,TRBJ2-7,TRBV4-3,CASSQDTATGGRPEQYF
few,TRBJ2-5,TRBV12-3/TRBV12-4,CASSFGRVETQYF
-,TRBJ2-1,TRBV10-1,CASSTSGGNEQFF
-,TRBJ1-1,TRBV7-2,CASSDRANMNTEAFF
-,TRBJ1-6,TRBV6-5,CASSYSSLHNSPLHF
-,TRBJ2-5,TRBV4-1,CASSQDRTSGAQETQYF
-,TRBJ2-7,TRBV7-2,CASSSGTAFYEQYF
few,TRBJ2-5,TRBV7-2,CASSLGIGSRRETQYF
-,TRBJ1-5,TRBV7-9,CASSPRGGNQPQHF
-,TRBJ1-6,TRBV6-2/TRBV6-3,CASSYGGTYNSPLHF
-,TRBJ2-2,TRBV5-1,CASSRTSGGAAGELFF
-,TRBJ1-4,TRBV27,CASSLEGATNEKLFF
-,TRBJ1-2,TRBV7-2,CASSEDRSYGYTF
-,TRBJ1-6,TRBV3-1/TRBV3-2,CASSQGQGNSPLHF
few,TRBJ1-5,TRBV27,CASSAAGGVGNQPQHF
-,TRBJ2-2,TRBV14,CASRRQGSGTGELFF
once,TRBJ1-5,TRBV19,CASATDRGVQPQHF
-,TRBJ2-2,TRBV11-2,CASSLRAGVTGELFF
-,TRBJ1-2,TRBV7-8,CASRSGQDYGYTF
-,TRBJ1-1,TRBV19,CASSPYNRVGTEAFF
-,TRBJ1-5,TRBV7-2,CASRFGRASNQPQHF
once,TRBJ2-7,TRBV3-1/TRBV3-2,CASRLGLAGAYEQYF
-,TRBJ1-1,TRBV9,CASSVWPGGTEAFF
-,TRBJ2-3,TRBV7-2,CASSSSGTGGSYTQYF
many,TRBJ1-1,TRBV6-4,CASSYRDRENMNTEAFF
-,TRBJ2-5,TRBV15,CATSRDLAGGQETQYF
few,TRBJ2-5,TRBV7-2,CASSLAPSGGIRETQYF
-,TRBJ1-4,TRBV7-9,CASSLAGAHEKLFF
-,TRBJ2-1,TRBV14,CASSRPGLGRYNEQFF
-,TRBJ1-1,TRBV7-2,CASSQNRVNTEAFF
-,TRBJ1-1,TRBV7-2,CASSSPGWGGGTEAFF
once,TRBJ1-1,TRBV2,CASKQGGGTEAFF
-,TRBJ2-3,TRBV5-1,CASSLGTGGSRRSTDTQYF
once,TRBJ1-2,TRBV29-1,CSVDGGTETNYGYTF
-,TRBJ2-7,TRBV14,CASSHTSEQYF
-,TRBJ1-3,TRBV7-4,CASRADRSSGNTIYF
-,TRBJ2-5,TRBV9,CASSVGAAARGEETQYF
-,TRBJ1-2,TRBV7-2,CASSSTGAENYGYTF
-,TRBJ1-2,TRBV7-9,CASSSGGSYGYTF
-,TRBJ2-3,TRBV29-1,CSVEHGASTDTQYF
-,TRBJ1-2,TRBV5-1,CASSPTTGQGYFGKDGYTF
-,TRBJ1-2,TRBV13,CASSSRGKGLYGYTF